Presented here are 9 T cell receptor beta chains from one specimen sequenced in a study of T cell repertoires in cytomegalovirus infection. TCRdb re-called the reads through MiXCR, storing one row per CDR3 protein. The sample shows approximately 910,000 distinct CDR3 sequences, approximately 31% of them seen only once. The antigens of these receptors remain unknown. The source material was cultured CD8+ T cells from PBMCs, sampled from culture after CMV antigen stimulation. Receptors originate from a human donor in good health (CMV status not recorded). Some clones in this sample may be carry-over from other donors' samples.

The rearrangement uses TRBV7-9 and TRBJ2-5, with TRBD2 matching 13 bases. Germline V CDR1 and CDR2: SEHNR, FQNEAQ (reference sequence). CDR3 length equals 15 residues. V lost 6 bases, J lost 5 bases, and 6 bases stayed unmatched. Written as DNA, the CDR3 is TGTGCCAGCAGGACCGGGACTAGCGGGATGGAGACCCAGTACTTC. It is translated as CASRTGTSGMETQYF.

The CDR3 coding sequence is TGCGCCAGCAGCCAAGATTTCGGGACTAGCGGCAACAATGAGCAGTTCTTC. Its protein product is CASSQDFGTSGNNEQFF. The chain joins TRBV4-1 to TRBJ2-1, with 11 bases identical to TRBD2. This CDR3 is built from 17 residues. CDR1 MGHRA and CDR2 YSYEKL come from the germline V gene. V shed 0 bases, J shed 5 bases, and the junction held 6 bases outside the gene matches.

This clonotype was counted at least ten times. The chain uses TRBV13 and TRBJ1-2; 10 nucleotides match TRBD1. CDR1 and CDR2 (germline): PRHDT, FYEKMQ (reference sequence). CDR3 length equals 14 residues. V dropped 5 bases and J dropped 8; count of bases not matched to a gene: 8. CDR3 amino acids: CASSLAGTGVGYTF. CDR3 DNA sequence: TGTGCCAGCAGCCTGGCCGGGACAGGGGTAGGCTACACCTTC. Based on the CDR3 plus reference TRBV13 and TRBJ1-2, the full variable domain is AAGVIQSPRHLIKEKRETATLKCYPIPRHDTVYWYQQGPGQDPQFLISFYEKMQSDKGSIPDRFSAQQFSDYHSELNMSSLELGDSALYFCASSLAGTGVGYTFGSGTRLTVV.

This clonotype showed up just a few times. The genes are TRBV27 and TRBJ1-1; D perhaps matches TRBD1 (5 bases). This CDR3 has 17 amino acids. V was shortened by 4 bases and J by 0 bases, with 18 bases between the two germline ends. Germline values: CDR1 MNHEY, CDR2 SMNVEV (reference sequence). The chain's CDR3 is CASSYRLPTDMNTEAFF. The CDR3 bases are TGTGCCAGCAGTTACCGCCTCCCGACAGATATGAACACTGAAGCTTTCTTT.

In its sample, this clonotype was seen a few times. The chain employs TRBV6-5 and TRBJ1-6; possible D gene TRBD1, 5 bases. V lost 7 bases and J 7 bases, leaving 14 bases between the germline ends. Germline V gives CDR1 MNHEY, CDR2 SVGAGI. This CDR3 spans 14 amino acids. DNA of the CDR3: TGTGCCAGCACTAACGGGGGGGGAAATTCACCCCTCCACTTT. Protein: CASTNGGGNSPLHF.

The chain employs TRBV2 and TRBJ2-7; 7 nucleotides line up with TRBD1. The CDR3 loop spans 19 amino acids. The ends lost 3 bases at V and 2 bases at J; junction bases unmatched: 19. CDR1 and CDR2 (germline): SNHLY, FYNNEI. CDR3 protein: CASSEGFIIPGQRPYEQYF. Written as DNA, the CDR3 is TGTGCCAGCAGTGAGGGATTCATCATTCCGGGACAGCGACCCTACGAGCAGTACTTC. The full variable domain, rest sourced from reference TRBV2 and TRBJ2-7, is EPEVTQTPSHQVTQMGQEVILRCVPISNHLYFYWYRQILGQKVEFLVSFYNNEISEKSEIFDDQFSVERPDGSNFTLKIRSTKLEDSAMYFCASSEGFIIPGQRPYEQYFGPGTRLTVT.

Concerning this clonotype: Being one base from a much bigger clone, this may be a read error. The rearrangement joins TRBV7-2 to TRBJ1-4; no clear D gene. In germline, CDR1 is SGHTA, CDR2 FQGNSA. The CDR3 spans 13 residues. V lost 1 base, J lost 13 bases, and 13 bases lay in between. CDR3 residues: CTSSLVELSPLFF. In nucleotides, the CDR3 is TGTACCAGCAGCTTAGTGGAGCTCTCACCACTGTTTTTT.

In its sample, this clonotype was seen a few times. The chain carries TRBV24-1 and TRBJ2-3; TRBD2 aligns across 12 bases. Germline CDR1 reads KGHDR; CDR2 reads SFDVKD. The CDR3 spans 17 residues. J was trimmed by 5 bases and V by 2 bases; bases with no gene match: 7. The CDR3 nucleotides are TGTGCCACCAGTGATTCCTGGACTAGCGGGGAACAAGATACGCAGTATTTT. The encoded protein is CATSDSWTSGEQDTQYF.

The V call is TRBV4-1, the J call TRBJ2-7, with TRBD2 matching over 9 bases. The germline CDR1 and CDR2 sequences are MGHRA and YSYEKL. The J segment lost 1 base and the V segment lost 0 bases, leaving 4 bases of the junction unmatched. The CDR3 is made up of 16 amino acids. Here the CDR3 reads CASSQDVLAGSYEQYF. The CDR3 DNA follows: TGCGCCAGCAGCCAAGATGTGCTAGCGGGATCCTACGAGCAGTACTTC.